One and the same sample provided the 11 T cell receptor beta chains below, sequenced in a study of cytomegalovirus exposure and HLA in healthy donors. In the PCR, 60 Vbeta and 13 Jbeta primers were used. Using immunoSEQ multiplex PCR, the repertoire was profiled, and TCRdb retains in-frame clones only, with some absent. The sample totals approximately 110,000 clones. Sequenced: PBMCs. The receptors here all came from a man aged 18 to 30 in good health and CMV-seronegative.

This chain joins TRBV2 and TRBJ1-1; D unresolved. CDR1 and CDR2 from the germline V gene are SNHLY and FYNNEI. The CDR3 spans 12 residues. V was pared by 7 bases and J by 1 base, with 7 bases between. DNA for the CDR3: TGTGCCAGCAAACCTACGAACACTGAAGCTTTCTTT. Translated, it gives CASKPTNTEAFF.

The chain has TRBV11-3 and TRBJ2-7; D gene unclear. The CDR3 consists of 13 residues. CDR1 and CDR2 (germline): SGHNT, YENEEA. V was clipped by 3 bases and J by 0 bases, with 6 bases between them. The CDR3 DNA follows: TGTGCCAGCAGCTTCCGGTACTCCTACGAGCAGTACTTC. It codes for CASSFRYSYEQYF.

J is TRBJ2-5 and V is TRBV23-1; D remains unclear. TRBV23-1 is treated as an ORF (open reading frame) with a function not yet certain. The CDR3 is 13 amino acids. Trimming stripped 10 bases from V and 5 bases from J, with 17 bases between. The CDR3 spells CAIHSTGVETQYF. CDR3 coding DNA: TGCGCCATCCATTCCACGGGTGTGGAGACCCAGTACTTC.

The CDR3, as DNA: TGTGCCAGCTCACGAGGTGGGAGCACAGATACGCAGTATTTT. Its protein is CASSRGGSTDTQYF. This chain uses TRBV18 with TRBJ2-3; D is ambiguous. The CDR3 contains 14 residues. The germline CDR1 and CDR2 sequences are KGHSH and LQKENI. V lost 4 bases to trimming and J lost 0 bases, with 8 bases between them.

V usage is TRBV28 and J usage is TRBJ2-7; D unclear. CDR1 MDHEN and CDR2 SYDVKM come from the germline V gene. The CDR3 loop spans 17 amino acids. Trimming shortened V by 6 bases and J by 1 base, and 22 bases separated the two germline ends. CDR3 DNA sequence: TGTGCCAGCAGCCAAATCCTTGGTGGTAGCCGGTCCTACGAGCAGTACTTC. Translating gives CASSQILGGSRSYEQYF. Filled out from reference TRBV28 and TRBJ2-7, the complete variable domain reads DVKVTQSSRYLVKRTGEKVFLECVQDMDHENMFWYRQDPGLGLRLIYFSYDVKMKEKGDIPEGYSVSREKKERFSLILESASTNQTSMYLCASSQILGGSRSYEQYFGPGTRLTVT.

The V and J genes are TRBV2 and TRBJ2-6, with D tentatively TRBD2 (5 bases). The CDR3 is 16 residues long. Trimming took off 7 bases at V and 3 bases at J, with 16 bases between the two ends. Germline values: CDR1 SNHLY, CDR2 FYNNEI. The CDR3 protein is CASIIVRVDGANVLTF. DNA for the CDR3: TGTGCCAGCATTATTGTGAGGGTAGATGGGGCCAACGTCCTGACTTTC.

For this clone: Other DNA sequences from this sample encode an identical CDR3 as well. The chain joins TRBV18 to TRBJ1-4; 7 positions match TRBD1. J was trimmed by 7 bases and V by 1 base; bases with no gene match: 3. Germline V CDR1 and CDR2: KGHSH, LQKENI. The CDR3 runs 14 residues. In DNA form, the CDR3 reads TGTGCCAGCTCACCACAGGGGGCCGGTGAAAAACTGTTTTTT. It translates to CASSPQGAGEKLFF.

V and J are TRBV6-1 and TRBJ2-1; TRBD2 matches at 11 bases. This CDR3 contains 15 residues. Per germline, CDR1 MNHNS and CDR2 SASEGT. The ends lost 6 bases at V and 4 bases at J; junction bases unmatched: 5. The CDR3 nucleotides read TGTGCCAGCAGGGAGGGACTAGCGGTTTACAATGAGCAGTTCTTC. It is translated as CASREGLAVYNEQFF.

The CDR3 region is CASSDLPGTSGYEQYF. The CDR3 DNA sequence: TGCGCCAGCAGTGACCTGCCCGGGACTAGCGGTTACGAGCAGTACTTC. The gene calls are TRBV10-1 and TRBJ2-7; 11 positions agree with TRBD2. The germline CDR1 and CDR2 sequences are WNHNN and SYGVQD (reference sequence). V lost 3 bases to trimming and J lost 4 bases; unmatched junction nucleotides: 8. The CDR3 runs 16 residues.

The CDR3 region has the DNA TGTGCCAGCAGCCCGGGGGGACTAGAGGGGAGTGAGCAGTTCTTC. It yields the protein CASSPGGLEGSEQFF. This chain joins TRBV9 and TRBJ2-1; 8 nucleotides line up with TRBD2. In germline, CDR1 is SGDLS, CDR2 YYNGEE. The CDR3 consists of 15 residues. V trimming: 4 bases; J trimming: 9 bases; junction bases outside the gene matches: 12.

The chain combines TRBV18 with TRBJ2-2; no definite D call. The length of the CDR3 is 15 residues. Between the trimmed V and J ends, which lost 1 base and 4 bases, there was a span of 10 bases. Germline lookup yields CDR1 KGHSH and CDR2 LQKENI. This CDR3 reads CASSPLDSGTGELFF. Here the CDR3 DNA reads TGTGCCAGCTCACCACTGGATTCGGGCACCGGGGAGCTGTTTTTT.